This T cell receptor beta chain was obtained from a study of CD4 T cells in relation to SARS-CoV-2 and coronaviruses. Study information: ViraFEST: approximately 10-day antigen culture of PBMCs, then TCR beta CDR3 sequencing. The negative reference was HIV-1 Nef peptide pool or peptide-free culture.

The unexposed donors gave CD4+ T cells in about 2011-2019, prior to COVID-19. CD4+ T cells were isolated from the cells after 10 days of culture. With regard to this clone: As yet, its antigen is unknown.

Sequencing was performed with immunoSEQ multiplex PCR; in TCRdb, only in-frame clones are kept and a portion is missing. The repertoire holds around 18,000 clones, with around 79% as singletons. Trimming shortened V by 5 bases and J by 5 bases, and 12 bases separated the two germline ends. This CDR3 is 13 amino acids long. Germline CDR1 is MNHEY and CDR2 is SMNVEV (reference sequence). Sequencing used CD4+ T cells from PBMCs, cultured in vitro. The chain combines TRBV27 with TRBJ1-1; no firm D call. The TCR originated in a human donor in good health. CDR3 DNA sequence: TGTGCCAGCAGTAAAAGTGCGGGGACTGAAGCTTTCTTT. Translation: CASSKSAGTEAFF.